This passage covers 26 T cell receptor beta chains from one sample sequenced in a study of T cell clones after liver transplantation. Only in-frame clones appear in the TCRdb table, and some are missing; sequencing was by immunoSEQ multiplex PCR. This repertoire shows roughly 70,000 clones, roughly 90% found once; its top ten account for 2.7%. The material sequenced was CD4+ T cells from blood, taken before liver transplant. These receptors originate from a human donor who received a liver transplant.

The rearrangement uses TRBV4-2 and TRBJ1-1; D is perhaps TRBD1 (5 bases). Per germline, CDR1 LGHNA and CDR2 YNFKEQ. V lost 4 bases and J 11 bases, leaving 11 bases between the germline ends. The CDR3 consists of 11 residues. The CDR3 sequence: CASSLGAGAFF. CDR3 coding DNA: TGTGCCAGCAGCCTGGGAGCAGGGGCTTTCTTT.

This chain uses TRBV2 with TRBJ2-1; D possibly corresponds to TRBD1 (5 bases). Trimming left V 7 bases short and J 5 bases short, with 15 bases between. Germline values: CDR1 SNHLY, CDR2 FYNNEI. The CDR3 extends over 14 amino acids. CDR3: CASKIERQNNEQFF. The CDR3 DNA reads as TGTGCCAGCAAGATCGAGAGACAGAACAATGAGCAGTTCTTC.

V is TRBV28 and J is TRBJ2-7; D is ambiguous. Trimming stripped 3 bases from V and 0 bases from J, with 9 bases between. The CDR3 is 14 residues long. Germline V gives CDR1 MDHEN, CDR2 SYDVKM. Here the CDR3 DNA reads TGTGCCAGCAGTTTTCAGGCGAACTCCTACGAGCAGTACTTC. It specifies CASSFQANSYEQYF.

The chain has TRBV11-3 and TRBJ2-7; D is ambiguous. CDR1 is SGHNT, CDR2 YENEEA, per germline. Trimming stripped 4 bases from V and 4 bases from J, with 20 bases between. The CDR3 extends over 16 amino acids. CDR3 sequence (DNA): TGTGCCAGCAGCTCCTTGATCCCAAAAGCACCTTACGAGCAGTACTTC. This encodes CASSSLIPKAPYEQYF.

This clone showed up just a few times. V and J are TRBV30 and TRBJ1-1, with unresolved D. Germline assignment: CDR1 GTSNPN and CDR2 SVGIG (reference sequence). The ends were cut back, 2 bases at V and 2 bases at J, with 0 bases in the middle. The CDR3 totals 10 residues. CDR3 nucleotides: TGTGCCTGGAGTAACACTGAAGCTTTCTTT. It codes for CAWSNTEAFF.

This clone was seen a single time. V and J are TRBV5-6 and TRBJ2-7; 9 bases fit TRBD2. V lost 4 bases and J lost 12; bases outside the gene matches: 8. Germline CDR1 reads SGHDT; CDR2 reads YYEEEE. This CDR3 is 12 amino acids long. The CDR3: CASSAGLALGYF. In DNA, the CDR3 is TGTGCCAGCAGCGCTGGACTAGCGCTGGGGTACTTC. Looking up the rest from reference TRBV5-6 and TRBJ2-7 gives the full variable domain: DAGVTQSPTHLIKTRGQQVTLRCSPKSGHDTVSWYQQALGQGPQFIFQYYEEEERQRGNFPDRFSGHQFPNYSSELNVNALLLGDSALYLCASSAGLALGYFGPGTRLTVT.

The chain is built from TRBV19 and TRBJ1-4, with 7 bases aligning to TRBD1. Trimming removed 5 bases from V and 7 bases from J; junction bases left unmatched: 4. CDR1 is LNHDA and CDR2 is SQIVND in the germline V gene (reference sequence). The CDR3 covers 13 residues. The CDR3 reads CASSFRDSEKLFF. The CDR3 bases are TGTGCCAGTAGTTTTCGGGACAGTGAAAAACTGTTTTTT.

This sequence joins TRBV2 and TRBJ2-5, with 8 bases lining up with TRBD1. Germline-derived CDR1 and CDR2 are SNHLY and FYNNEI. V shed 9 bases, J shed 5 bases, and the junction held 5 bases outside the gene matches. This CDR3 comprises 12 residues. The CDR3 nucleotides are TGTGCCAGTGCAGACAGGGGTGAGACCCAGTACTTC. Residues: CASADRGETQYF.

The CDR3 loop is CASSSGLAGGDTQYF. The DNA for the CDR3 is TGCGCCAGCAGCTCGGGACTAGCGGGAGGGGATACGCAGTATTTT. The chain uses TRBV5-1 and TRBJ2-3; 16 bases map to TRBD2. V was clipped by 3 bases and J by 6 bases; unmatched bases: 1. Germline V gene lookup returns CDR1 SGHRS and CDR2 YFSETQ. This CDR3 is built from 15 residues. The whole variable domain, filled in from reference TRBV5-1 and TRBJ2-3, reads KAGVTQTPRYLIKTRGQQVTLSCSPISGHRSVSWYQQTPGQGLQFLFEYFSETQRNKGNFPGRFSGRQFSNSRSEMNVSTLELGDSALYLCASSSGLAGGDTQYFGPGTRLTVL.

The J gene is TRBJ1-1, the V gene TRBV7-9, with a possible D match to TRBD1 (5 bases). Deletions cut 0 bases from V and 6 bases from J, with 14 bases between. The CDR3 has 15 amino acids. The germline V gene has CDR1 SEHNR and CDR2 FQNEAQ (reference sequence). This chain's CDR3 is CASSLAGGNLAEAFF. The DNA of the CDR3 is TGTGCCAGCAGCTTAGCGGGGGGGAACTTGGCTGAAGCTTTCTTT.

The chain recombines TRBV5-1 with TRBJ2-5, with TRBD1 matching 7 bases. V dropped 4 bases and J dropped 6; count of bases not matched to a gene: 6. CDR3 length: 13 residues. Germline lookup yields CDR1 SGHRS and CDR2 YFSETQ. CDR3 sequence: CASSPVDRQTQYF. CDR3 DNA: TGCGCCAGCAGCCCCGTGGACAGGCAGACCCAGTACTTC. The full variable domain, in which reference TRBV5-1 and TRBJ2-5 provide the parts outside the CDR3, is KAGVTQTPRYLIKTRGQQVTLSCSPISGHRSVSWYQQTPGQGLQFLFEYFSETQRNKGNFPGRFSGRQFSNSRSEMNVSTLELGDSALYLCASSPVDRQTQYFGPGTRLLVL.

This clone was picked up one time. V gene TRBV18 combines with J gene TRBJ1-5, with 9 bases identical to TRBD1. The CDR3 is 15 amino acids. Germline-derived CDR1 and CDR2 are KGHSH and LQKENI. With V trimmed by 3 bases and J by 3 bases, 3 bases remained unmatched. The CDR3 nucleotides read TGTGCCAGCTCACCGGACAGGGGTAACAATCAGCCCCAGCATTTT. It codes for CASSPDRGNNQPQHF.

V usage is TRBV6-5 and J usage is TRBJ1-5, with 8 positions matching TRBD1. Germline trimming cut 4 bases from V and 3 bases from J; bases unmatched to any gene: 5. This CDR3 spans 15 amino acids. Germline V CDR1 and CDR2: MNHEY, SVGAGI. DNA of the CDR3: TGTGCCAGCAGTTCAACAGGGGGTGCCAATCAGCCCCAGCATTTT. Translating it yields CASSSTGGANQPQHF.

The V gene is TRBV5-4, the J gene TRBJ2-1, with 11 bases identical to TRBD2. Germline CDR1 reads SGHNT; CDR2 reads YYREEE (reference sequence). This CDR3 comprises 16 residues. J lost 4 bases, V lost 4 bases, and 7 bases had no gene match. CDR3 DNA: TGTGCCAGCAGCCGTAGCGGGAGGGCCGATTACAATGAGCAGTTCTTC. This codes for CASSRSGRADYNEQFF.

This chain links TRBV7-2 with TRBJ2-2; a weak D match, TRBD1 (5 bases). Germline V CDR1 and CDR2: SGHTA, FQGNSA. This CDR3 contains 15 residues. With 5 bases removed from V and 4 bases from J, the gap between germline ends came to 14 bases. The CDR3 reads CASSPKVQVTGELFF. The CDR3 coding sequence is TGTGCCAGCAGCCCAAAGGTACAGGTCACCGGGGAGCTGTTTTTT.

The chain recombines TRBV4-1 with TRBJ1-4; 7 nucleotides match TRBD1. The V gene's germline CDR1 is MGHRA and CDR2 YSYEKL. CDR3 size: 16 residues. With V trimmed by 2 bases and J by 0 bases, 3 bases remained unmatched. In DNA, the CDR3 is TGCGCCAGCAGCCAAACCAGGGGGGCAACTAATGAAAAACTGTTTTTT. As protein: CASSQTRGATNEKLFF.

V and J are TRBV4-2 and TRBJ2-1; possible D gene TRBD2, 6 bases. The germline CDR1 and CDR2 sequences are LGHNA and YNFKEQ. Trimming shortened V by 0 bases and J by 0 bases, and 12 bases separated the two germline ends. The CDR3 extends over 17 amino acids. This chain's CDR3 is CASSQDIQGLSYNEQFF. CDR3 nucleotides: TGTGCCAGCAGCCAAGATATTCAGGGACTCTCCTACAATGAGCAGTTCTTC.

V and J are TRBV12-5 and TRBJ1-3; 9 nucleotides align to TRBD1. Trimming at V came to 7 bases and at J to 1 base, leaving 8 bases not matched to a gene. The CDR3 has 16 amino acids. The germline CDR1 and CDR2 sequences are LGHNT and FRNRAP. CDR3 bases: TGTGCTAGTGCCTTATGGGACAGGGTGTCTGGAAACACCATATATTTT. Encoded protein: CASALWDRVSGNTIYF.

The chain joins TRBV29-1 to TRBJ1-2, with 8 nucleotides matching TRBD1. J lost 6 bases, V lost 5 bases, and 11 bases had no gene match. This CDR3 has 14 residues. Germline loops: CDR1 SQVTM, CDR2 ANQGSEA. CDR3 in amino acids: CSVLGQGLLDGYTF. The CDR3 DNA sequence: TGCAGCGTTCTTGGACAGGGCCTGTTGGATGGCTACACCTTC.

This clone appeared once. V usage is TRBV9 and J usage is TRBJ2-5, with a tentative D call TRBD2 (6 bases). Per the germline V gene, CDR1 is SGDLS and CDR2 is YYNGEE. The V and J ends lost 4 bases and 3 bases respectively, with 13 bases between them. This CDR3 contains 14 residues. The CDR3 is CASSPWRGKETQYF. The CDR3 nucleotides are TGTGCCAGCAGCCCCTGGCGGGGCAAAGAGACCCAGTACTTC.

Only a few counts were recorded for this clone. V gene TRBV9 combines with J gene TRBJ1-4; D uncertain. Trimming stripped 1 base from V and 7 bases from J, with 11 bases between. This CDR3 is 14 amino acids long. Looked up from germline, CDR1 is SGDLS and CDR2 is YYNGEE. DNA of the CDR3: TGTGCCAGCAGCGTACCGGTGTTAGGTGAAAAACTGTTTTTT. Protein product: CASSVPVLGEKLFF.

This chain uses TRBV11-3 with TRBJ2-7; TRBD2 aligns across 9 bases. Unmatched junction bases numbered 13, after V lost 1 base and J lost 12 bases. CDR1 and CDR2 from the germline V gene are SGHNT and YENEEA. The CDR3 extends over 15 amino acids. This CDR3 is CASSLAVAASGTSYF. In nucleotides, the CDR3 is TGTGCCAGCAGCTTAGCGGTTGCGGCTAGCGGGACCTCGTACTTC.

The genes are TRBV2 and TRBJ2-1, with 7 bases that match TRBD1. The CDR3 loop spans 15 amino acids. Per the germline V gene, CDR1 is SNHLY and CDR2 is FYNNEI. V shed 6 bases and J 1 base; nucleotides not matched to a gene: 6. The CDR3 DNA is TGTGCCAGCAGCAGACAGGGTGGGTCCTACAATGAGCAGTTCTTC. Amino acids: CASSRQGGSYNEQFF.

J is TRBJ1-2 and V is TRBV6-5, with TRBD1 matching over 9 bases. Per germline, CDR1 MNHEY and CDR2 SVGAGI. This CDR3 is built from 15 residues. The ends lost 6 bases at V and 8 bases at J; junction bases unmatched: 13. The CDR3 DNA reads as TGTGCCAGCAGCACCCCCGACAGGGGGGATGGCGGCTACACCTTC. Its translation is CASSTPDRGDGGYTF.

This chain joins TRBV6-6 and TRBJ2-3; a possible D gene is TRBD2 (5 bases). The CDR3 has 12 amino acids. Trimming shortened V by 7 bases and J by 3 bases, and 8 bases separated the two germline ends. The V gene's germline CDR1 is MNHNY and CDR2 SVGAGI (reference sequence). CDR3: CASTRGTDTQYF. For the CDR3, the DNA is TGTGCCAGCACTCGGGGAACAGATACGCAGTATTTT.

The chain uses TRBV7-3 and TRBJ1-1; tentatively, D is TRBD1 (5 bases). Germline CDR1 is SGHTA and CDR2 is FQGTGA. The CDR3 consists of 13 residues. V lost 5 bases and J lost 4, with 11 bases in between. The CDR3 protein is CASSPGGGTEAFF. Here the CDR3 DNA reads TGTGCCAGCAGCCCCGGGGGGGGCACTGAAGCTTTCTTT.